Below, 28 T cell receptor beta chains from the same sample are listed, as sequenced in a study of blood T cells in healthy people across ages. A second PCR, run for about 6 to 11 cycles, used a sample-barcoded 5' primer plus a J-beta primer mix. TCRdb redid the calling of the 5' RACE reads with MiXCR, one entry per CDR3 protein. This sample has about 1.4 million distinct CDR3 sequences, with around 59% found just once. The source material was blood. All receptors derive from a man aged 18 to 30 in good health.

The chain recombines TRBV9 with TRBJ1-1; no definite D call. CDR3 length: 15 amino acids. The V end was cut by 4 bases, the J end by 0 bases, with 13 bases between. The germline gives CDR1 SGDLS, CDR2 YYNGEE. CDR3 nucleotide sequence: TGTGCCAGCAGCCTCGAGGCAGCCATGAACACTGAAGCTTTCTTT. This encodes CASSLEAAMNTEAFF.

This clonotype was observed a few times. The chain employs TRBV29-1 and TRBJ2-3, with D unclear. Trimming removed 6 bases at V and 6 bases at J, with 7 bases between. This CDR3 region has 10 residues. Germline V CDR1 and CDR2: SQVTM, ANQGSEA. The CDR3 region is CSVDRDTQYF. The CDR3 nucleotides are TGCAGCGTAGACCGGGATACGCAGTATTTT.

The chain has TRBV6-5 and TRBJ2-1; TRBD2 is a possible D gene (5 bases). There are 16 residues in the CDR3. V was shortened by 2 bases and J by 0 bases, with 11 bases between the two germline ends. In germline, CDR1 is MNHEY, CDR2 SVGAGI. The CDR3 DNA reads TGTGCCAGCAGTTACGCGGGCGATCCCTCCTACAATGAGCAGTTCTTC. It translates to CASSYAGDPSYNEQFF.

This chain connects TRBV11-2 to TRBJ2-7; D gene uncertain. The germline V and J ends were trimmed by 3 bases and 0 bases, with 12 bases remaining between them. Germline CDR1 SGHAT, CDR2 FQNNGV. This CDR3 is 15 amino acids long. CDR3 bases: TGTGCCAGCAGCTTTCTCCGGCAGTCCTCCTACGAGCAGTACTTC. Translating gives CASSFLRQSSYEQYF. Drawing the rest from reference TRBV11-2 and TRBJ2-7, the complete variable domain is EAGVAQSPRYKIIEKRQSVAFWCNPISGHATLYWYQQILGQGPKLLIQFQNNGVVDDSQLPKDRFSAERLKGVDSTLKIQPAKLEDSAVYLCASSFLRQSSYEQYFGPGTRLTVT.

This clonotype was seen more than once but under ten times. The CDR3 protein is CASNPLTGPEEAFF. The DNA of the CDR3 is TGTGCCAGCAACCCCTTAACAGGGCCTGAGGAAGCTTTCTTT. This rearrangement joins TRBV6-5 to TRBJ1-1, with D possibly TRBD1 on 6 matching bases. CDR1 is MNHEY, CDR2 SVGAGI, per germline. The CDR3 totals 14 residues. V was pared by 7 bases and J by 8 bases, with 20 bases between.

The chain joins TRBV6-6 to TRBJ2-3; the D call may be TRBD1 or TRBD2 (5 bases each). This CDR3 has 17 amino acids. Germline CDR1 MNHNY, CDR2 SVGAGI (reference sequence). V was trimmed by 2 bases and J by 3 bases, leaving 18 bases between them. CDR3 sequence (DNA): TGTGCCAGCAGTTACCCCACCGCCGGGACCGTTACAGATACGCAGTATTTT. The encoded protein is CASSYPTAGTVTDTQYF.

This chain uses TRBV14 with TRBJ2-4; D is ambiguous. The last part of the DNA fits TRBJ2-7 better; the J call may be wrong. Germline V gene sequence: CDR1 SGHDN, CDR2 FVKESK. The CDR3 has 13 amino acids. DNA for the CDR3: TGTGCCAGCAGCCCCCTGGCACTCGGCGAGCAGTACTTC. This codes for CASSPLALGEQYF.

The genes are TRBV2 and TRBJ2-5; D gene unclear. This CDR3 is built from 15 residues. CDR1 SNHLY and CDR2 FYNNEI come from the germline V gene. Trimming took 2 bases from V and 1 from J, leaving 11 bases between them. The CDR3 sequence: CASSEWAVSQETQYF. The DNA for the CDR3 is TGTGCCAGCAGTGAATGGGCAGTGAGCCAAGAGACCCAGTACTTC.

The J gene is TRBJ1-4, the V gene TRBV20-1, with D hard to call. V was shortened by 5 bases and J by 7 bases, with 17 bases between the two germline ends. This CDR3 spans 14 amino acids. The germline gives CDR1 DFQATT, CDR2 SNEGSKA (reference sequence). For the CDR3, the DNA is TGCAGTGCTTCCACGGGCGGGCCACCTGAAAAACTGTTTTTT. This encodes CSASTGGPPEKLFF.

The chain recombines TRBV14 with TRBJ1-2; D is unclear. The CDR3 spans 13 residues. The V end lost 1 base, the J end lost 7 bases, and 10 bases lay between the germline ends. Germline CDR1 reads SGHDN; CDR2 reads FVKESK. As DNA, the CDR3 is TGTGCCAGCAGCCAAGGCGTCGGTGCTGGCTACACCTTC. Its protein is CASSQGVGAGYTF.

The chain joins TRBV29-1 to TRBJ2-7, with 8 bases aligning to TRBD2. The germline CDR1 and CDR2 sequences are SQVTM and ANQGSEA. The CDR3 spans 13 residues. Germline trimming cut 6 bases from V and 0 bases from J; bases unmatched to any gene: 4. The CDR3 reads CSVGGTSSYEQYF. The CDR3 region has the DNA TGCAGCGTCGGGGGGACTAGCTCCTACGAGCAGTACTTC.

This chain uses TRBV29-1 with TRBJ1-4, with a possible D match to TRBD1 (5 bases). This CDR3 contains 13 residues. The ends were cut back, 4 bases at V and 7 bases at J, with 13 bases in the middle. Germline values: CDR1 SQVTM, CDR2 ANQGSEA. The CDR3 sequence: CSVGWTLGEKLFF. CDR3 coding DNA: TGCAGCGTTGGATGGACATTAGGTGAAAAACTGTTTTTT.

This chain joins TRBV7-2 and TRBJ2-1, with 10 bases that match TRBD2. The germline V gene encodes CDR1 SGHTA and CDR2 FQGNSA. After removal of 1 base from V and 6 bases from J, the junction contained 6 bases not matched to a gene. This CDR3 comprises 16 residues. The chain's CDR3 is CASSLEAGGLGNEQFF. The CDR3 DNA reads as TGTGCCAGCAGCTTAGAAGCGGGGGGGCTTGGCAATGAGCAGTTCTTC.

The gene calls are TRBV28 and TRBJ1-4; D possibly corresponds to TRBD1 (5 bases). Germline V gene lookup returns CDR1 MDHEN and CDR2 SYDVKM. The CDR3 is 11 residues long. V lost 7 bases and J 8 bases, leaving 8 bases between the germline ends. The CDR3, as DNA: TGTGCCAGCACTCAGGGCGAAAAACTGTTTTTT. As protein: CASTQGEKLFF.

The CDR3 protein is CASSSPSRGADTQYF. The CDR3 bases are TGTGCCAGCAGCTCCCCATCAAGGGGGGCAGATACGCAGTATTTT. The chain employs TRBV7-2 and TRBJ2-3; possibly TRBD1 or TRBD2 for D (6 bases each). This CDR3 has 15 amino acids. CDR1 and CDR2 (germline): SGHTA, FQGNSA. The V end lost 4 bases, the J end lost 4 bases, and 15 bases lay between the germline ends.

This clonotype was seen ten or more times. This rearrangement joins TRBV20-1 to TRBJ1-1; TRBD1 matches at 7 bases. The CDR3 consists of 12 residues. The germline CDR1 and CDR2 sequences are DFQATT and SNEGSKA (reference sequence). J lost 3 bases, V lost 3 bases, and 1 base had no gene match. CDR3 protein: CSASRGDTEAFF. As DNA, the CDR3 is TGCAGTGCTAGCAGGGGGGACACTGAAGCTTTCTTT.

V usage is TRBV5-6 and J usage is TRBJ2-3; 11 nucleotides align to TRBD2. Unmatched junction bases numbered 14, after V lost 2 bases and J lost 0 bases. The germline CDR1 and CDR2 sequences are SGHDT and YYEEEE. The CDR3 is 20 amino acids. CDR3 sequence: CASSFETGLAEMPSTDTQYF. In DNA form, the CDR3 reads TGTGCCAGCAGCTTCGAGACGGGACTAGCGGAAATGCCTAGCACAGATACGCAGTATTTT.

A few counts support this clonotype. The chain carries TRBV6-6 and TRBJ2-7; D gene ambiguous. The V gene lost 6 bases and the J gene lost 2 bases, with 17 bases spanning the gap. The CDR3 length is 15 residues. In germline, CDR1 is MNHNY, CDR2 SVGAGI (reference sequence). In nucleotides, the CDR3 is TGTGCCAGCAGCCCCAGAACCCGACACCCCTACGAGCAGTACTTC. It encodes CASSPRTRHPYEQYF.

This clonotype has just one count. J is TRBJ2-4 and V is TRBV9, with 9 positions matching TRBD1. The CDR3 runs 15 residues. J was trimmed by 13 bases and V by 0 bases; bases with no gene match: 11. Germline CDR1 reads SGDLS; CDR2 reads YYNGEE. CDR3 in amino acids: CASSVGGTGIGEQYF. CDR3 nucleotides: TGTGCCAGCAGCGTAGGTGGGACAGGGATAGGTGAGCAGTACTTC.

The genes are TRBV6-2 or TRBV6-3 and TRBJ1-2; D unresolved. V lost 0 bases to trimming and J lost 4 bases, with 24 bases between them. Looked up from germline, CDR1 is MNHEY and CDR2 is SVGEGT. CDR3 length equals 19 residues. In nucleotides, the CDR3 is TGTGCCAGCAGTTACTCGAACATCACATTGGCAGCGATCACCTATGGCTACACCTTC. This gives the protein CASSYSNITLAAITYGYTF.

The chain combines TRBV6-2 or TRBV6-3 with TRBJ2-1; 7 nucleotides agree with TRBD2. Germline loops: CDR1 MNHEY, CDR2 SVGEGT. J lost 7 bases, V lost 2 bases, and 5 bases had no gene match. The CDR3 covers 14 residues. CDR3 sequence reads: CASSYGGDVNEQFF. CDR3 bases: TGTGCCAGCAGTTACGGGGGGGACGTAAATGAGCAGTTCTTC.

The gene calls are TRBV25-1 and TRBJ1-2; D is uncertain. The CDR3 contains 12 residues. Germline V CDR1 and CDR2: MGHDK, SYGVNS. V gave up 7 bases and J gave up 1 base, with 7 bases separating them. This CDR3 is CASKRDNYGYTF. CDR3 in DNA: TGTGCCAGCAAAAGGGATAACTATGGCTACACCTTC.

This clonotype was found a few times. The chain joins TRBV6-5 to TRBJ2-1, with TRBD2 matching over 13 bases. The V gene's germline CDR1 is MNHEY and CDR2 SVGAGI. Trimming took 2 bases from V and 1 from J; bases not matched to a gene: 8. The CDR3 consists of 19 residues. CDR3 coding DNA: TGTGCCAGCAGTTACCACGGACTAGCGGGAGTCCCTTCCTACAATGAGCAGTTCTTC. Its translation: CASSYHGLAGVPSYNEQFF.

The V gene is TRBV7-2, the J gene TRBJ2-7; TRBD2 aligns across 7 bases. Germline values: CDR1 SGHTA, CDR2 FQGNSA. This CDR3 has 16 amino acids. The ends lost 4 bases at V and 4 bases at J; junction bases unmatched: 13. The CDR3 protein is CASSSGGPSTLYEQYF. The CDR3 DNA follows: TGTGCCAGCAGCTCGGGGGGACCGTCAACTTTGTACGAGCAGTACTTC.

The chain carries TRBV5-5 and TRBJ1-5, with a tentative D call TRBD1 (5 bases). Germline V gene data show CDR1 as SGHKS and CDR2 as YYEKEE (reference sequence). This CDR3 comprises 14 residues. V shed 0 bases and J shed 4 bases, with 8 bases lying between them. The CDR3 is CASSLAGQNQPQHF. The DNA for the CDR3 is TGTGCCAGCAGCTTGGCGGGGCAAAATCAGCCCCAGCATTTT.

This chain links TRBV21-1 with TRBJ2-2; the D segment call TRBD1 is taken from the table without a DNA check. TRBV21-1 is a known pseudogene. This CDR3 has 20 residues. CDR3 sequence (DNA): TGTGCCAGCAGCAGAAAGTGGACAGCCAGAGCATCCGCGAACACCGGGGAGCTGTTTTTT. Translating it yields CASSRKWTARASANTGELFF.

The chain uses TRBV7-9 and TRBJ2-6; D gene unclear. Germline lookup yields CDR1 SEHNR and CDR2 FQNEAQ (reference sequence). CDR3 size: 18 residues. The V end lost 6 bases, the J end lost 4 bases, and 22 bases lay between the germline ends. The CDR3 sequence is CASRHDTNPYFGANVLTF. The DNA for the CDR3 is TGTGCCAGCAGGCATGACACGAACCCCTATTTCGGGGCCAACGTCCTGACTTTC.

V is TRBV20-1 and J is TRBJ2-3; the match to TRBD2 covers 8 bases. Germline CDR1 and CDR2: DFQATT and SNEGSKA (reference sequence). Unmatched junction bases numbered 8, after V lost 4 bases and J lost 2 bases. There are 15 residues in the CDR3. The CDR3 reads CSAKRAGGTTDTQYF. CDR3 DNA sequence: TGCAGTGCTAAACGGGCGGGAGGAACCACAGATACGCAGTATTTT.